This is a list of T cell receptor beta chains from one sample in a study of regulatory T cells in long-lasting Graves disease. Using its own MiXCR run on the multiplex PCR reads, TCRdb lists one record per CDR3 protein. The data show around 460,000 distinct CDR3 sequences, with 20% to 25% seen just once and around 13% held by the top ten. Here the sequenced sample was peripheral blood mononuclear cells (PBMCs), taken when the disease was refractory, from a patient treated with antithyroid drugs. These receptors all stem from a female donor with Graves disease. Each CDR3 is given with its conserved first and last residue. The D gene is left open where the match is weak. Not all rows give a size; the values are once, few, many and, for expanded clones, a class.

j_call | clone_size | d_call | v_call | cdr3_aa | cdr3_nt
TRBJ1-6 | . | . | TRBV9 | CASSPNPGSSPLHF | TGTGCCAGCAGCCCCAACCCAGGGAGTTCACCCCTCCACTTT
TRBJ1-1 | many | . | TRBV12-3/TRBV12-4 | CASSHGLRNTEAFF | TGTGCCAGCAGCCATGGTCTTCGGAACACTGAAGCTTTCTTT
TRBJ2-5 | many | . | TRBV7-3 | CASSSPGPLQTQYF | TGTGCCAGCAGCTCTCCGGGACCCCTACAGACCCAGTACTTC
TRBJ2-7 | . | . | TRBV5-1 | CASSRGAPNEQCF | TGCGCCAGCAGCCGGGGGGCGCCGAACGAGCAGTGCTTC
TRBJ1-1 | . | . | TRBV27 | CASAQRGEAFF | TGTGCCAGCGCACAGCGTGGTGAAGCTTTCTTT
TRBJ1-1 | . | . | TRBV7-9 | CASSPEGVVEAFF | TGTGCCAGCAGCCCCGAGGGCGTGGTTGAAGCTTTCTTT
TRBJ1-1 | many | . | TRBV20-1 | CSARDGGLPEAFF | TGCAGTGCTAGAGATGGGGGGCTTCCTGAAGCTTTCTTT
TRBJ1-1 | few | . | TRBV5-1 | CASSSRTNWANTEAFF | TGCGCCAGCAGCTCCCGCACTAATTGGGCGAACACTGAAGCTTTCTTT
TRBJ1-1 | . | TRBD1 | TRBV6-5 | CASSSPRGGNTEAFF | TGTGCCAGCAGTTCTCCCAGGGGGGGGAACACTGAAGCTTTCTTT
TRBJ2-1 | few | . | TRBV27 | CASSWGEDYNEQFF | TGTGCCAGCAGTTGGGGGGAGGACTACAATGAGCAGTTCTTC
TRBJ1-4 | . | . | TRBV6-5 | CASSYRNEKLFF | TGTGCCAGCAGTTATCGGAATGAAAAACTGTTTTTT
TRBJ2-7 | many | . | TRBV3-1 | CASSQAYEQYF | TGTGCCAGCAGCCAAGCCTACGAGCAGTACTTC
TRBJ2-5 | . | TRBD2 | TRBV20-1 | CSARDYRSLAGSQETQYF | TGCAGTGCTAGAGATTATAGAAGTCTAGCGGGGTCCCAAGAGACCCAGTACTTC
TRBJ1-6 | . | . | TRBV5-6 | CASSFRTEIFYNSPLHF | TGTGCCAGCAGCTTTCGGACAGAAATCTTTTATAATTCACCCCTCCACTTT
TRBJ1-5 | many | . | TRBV3-1 | CASSRGRGVTPQHF | TGTGCCAGCAGCCGCGGCCGGGGTGTGACGCCCCAGCATTTT
TRBJ1-6 | . | . | TRBV27 | CASRDNIAHSPLHF | TGTGCCAGCAGGGACAACATAGCACATTCACCCCTCCACTTT
TRBJ2-7 | . | . | TRBV27 | CASNSLADEQYF | TGTGCCAGCAACTCACTAGCAGACGAGCAGTACTTC
TRBJ2-7 | few | . | TRBV14 | CASSQVTRTYEQYF | TGTGCCAGCAGCCAAGTAACACGCACCTACGAGCAGTACTTC
TRBJ1-1 | many | . | TRBV28 | CASSFVVLNTEAFF | TGTGCCAGCAGTTTCGTGGTACTAAACACTGAAGCTTTCTTT
TRBJ2-7 | few | TRBD2 | TRBV7-9 | CASSLVGASGKSYEQYF | TGTGCCAGCAGCTTAGTAGGGGCTAGCGGGAAATCCTACGAGCAGTACTTC
TRBJ2-5 | many | . | TRBV15 | CATSRDWGEETQYF | TGTGCCACCAGCAGAGATTGGGGGGAAGAGACCCAGTACTTC
TRBJ2-7 | . | TRBD1 | TRBV5-1 | CASSRSDPGQGAVFYEQYF | TGCGCCAGCAGCCGTTCCGATCCGGGACAGGGGGCGGTCTTCTACGAGCAGTACTTC
TRBJ1-4 | few | . | TRBV19 | CATRRGGEEKLFF | TGTGCCACCCGCCGGGGGGGCGAAGAAAAACTGTTTTTT
TRBJ2-7 | . | TRBD2 | TRBV6-5 | CASSYLRETPYEQYF | TGTGCCAGCAGTTACTTGCGGGAGACCCCCTACGAGCAGTACTTC
TRBJ1-1 | . | . | TRBV7-2 | CASSFSVGGRRTEAFF | TGTGCCAGCAGCTTTTCCGTCGGGGGGCGCAGGACTGAAGCTTTCTTT
TRBJ2-5 | many | . | TRBV12-3/TRBV12-4 | CASSPGRVLRETQYF | TGTGCCAGCAGCCCAGGGCGGGTGCTCAGGGAGACCCAGTACTTC
TRBJ2-2 | few | TRBD1 | TRBV11-2 | CASRRDRVNTGELFF | TGTGCCAGCAGAAGAGACAGGGTTAACACCGGGGAGCTGTTTTTT
TRBJ1-4 | many | . | TRBV12-3/TRBV12-4 | CASSLRQGNEKLFF | TGTGCCAGCAGCTTGCGGCAGGGAAACGAAAAACTGTTTTTT
TRBJ2-3 | . | . | TRBV28 | CASSRTSTDTQYF | TGTGCCAGCAGCCGGACTAGCACAGATACGCAGTATTTT
TRBJ2-1 | . | TRBD2 | TRBV19 | CASSISTGTALIAGVNEQFF | TGTGCCAGTAGTATTAGCACCGGGACAGCGTTAATAGCGGGAGTTAATGAGCAGTTCTTC
TRBJ2-7 | many | . | TRBV28 | CASSLEGAGTVDYEQYF | TGTGCCAGCAGTTTGGAGGGGGCCGGGACAGTTGACTACGAGCAGTACTTC
TRBJ2-4 | many | . | TRBV2 | CASLALAKNIQYF | TGTGCCAGCCTGGCGCTAGCCAAAAACATTCAGTACTTC
TRBJ1-5 | . | . | TRBV6-2/TRBV6-3 | CASSYSGSTLGQPQHF | TGTGCCAGCAGTTACTCGGGGTCAACCCTCGGTCAGCCCCAGCATTTT
TRBJ2-3 | few | . | TRBV11-3 | CASSLGPDTQYF | TGTGCCAGCAGCTTAGGTCCAGATACGCAGTATTTT
TRBJ1-5 | many | TRBD1 | TRBV28 | CATTPGTGVGQPQHF | TGTGCCACCACCCCTGGCACAGGGGTCGGTCAGCCCCAGCATTTT
TRBJ1-2 | many | . | TRBV10-3 | CAIRYQEDYGYTF | TGTGCCATCAGGTACCAGGAGGACTATGGCTACACCTTC
TRBJ1-1 | few | . | TRBV20-1 | CSAHVGGTEAFF | TGCAGTGCCCACGTCGGGGGCACTGAAGCTTTCTTT
TRBJ1-4 | few | . | TRBV19 | CASIKGEKLFF | TGTGCCAGCATAAAGGGGGAAAAACTGTTTTTT
TRBJ1-2 | . | . | TRBV27 | CASSRTGNNYGYTF | TGTGCCAGCAGTCGTACGGGGAATAACTATGGCTACACCTTC
TRBJ1-5 | few | . | TRBV7-2 | CASSPNSGARQPQHF | TGTGCCAGCAGCCCAAATTCGGGGGCGAGACAGCCCCAGCATTTT
TRBJ1-2 | few | TRBD1 | TRBV14 | CASSAGTEPGYTF | TGTGCCAGCAGCGCCGGGACAGAGCCTGGCTACACCTTC
TRBJ2-7 | many | TRBD1 | TRBV7-9 | CASSGTGPGEQYF | TGTGCCAGCAGCGGGACAGGGCCAGGCGAGCAGTACTTC
TRBJ1-2 | many | . | TRBV11-3 | CASSRTGFYGYTF | TGTGCCAGCAGCCGAACAGGCTTCTATGGCTACACCTTC
TRBJ1-1 | . | . | TRBV29-1 | CSVGSFMNTEAFF | TGCAGCGTTGGTAGCTTCATGAACACTGAAGCTTTCTTT
TRBJ2-5 | . | TRBD2 | TRBV25-1 | CASSGDRGLAMRETQYF | TGTGCCAGCAGTGGGGACCGGGGACTAGCGATGAGGGAGACCCAGTACTTC
TRBJ2-2 | few | TRBD1 | TRBV12-3/TRBV12-4 | CASVSLGDRVTGELFF | TGTGCCAGCGTTAGTTTAGGGGACAGGGTCACCGGGGAGCTGTTTTTT
TRBJ1-4 | . | . | TRBV4-3 | CASSQDRGRTSEKLFF | TGCGCCAGCAGCCAAGATCGGGGCCGGACATCTGAAAAACTGTTTTTT
TRBJ2-7 | few | . | TRBV7-9 | CASSLTQGLFEQYF | TGTGCCAGCAGCTTAACTCAGGGCCTATTCGAGCAGTACTTC
TRBJ2-7 | . | . | TRBV7-8 | CASSPGGPYEQYF | TGTGCCAGCAGCCCGGGGGGCCCCTACGAGCAGTACTTC